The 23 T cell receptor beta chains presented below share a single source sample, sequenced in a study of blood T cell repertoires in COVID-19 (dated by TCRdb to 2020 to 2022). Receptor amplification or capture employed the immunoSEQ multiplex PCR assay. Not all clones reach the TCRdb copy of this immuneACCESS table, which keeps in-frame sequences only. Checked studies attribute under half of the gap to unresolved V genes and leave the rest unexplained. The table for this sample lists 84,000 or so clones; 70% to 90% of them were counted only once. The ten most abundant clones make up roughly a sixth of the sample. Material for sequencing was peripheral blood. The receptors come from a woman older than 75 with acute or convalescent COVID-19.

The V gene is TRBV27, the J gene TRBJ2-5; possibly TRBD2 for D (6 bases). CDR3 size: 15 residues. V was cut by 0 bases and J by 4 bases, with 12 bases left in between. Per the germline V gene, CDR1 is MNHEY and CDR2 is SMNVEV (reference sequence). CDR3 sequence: CASSLSSWGGETQYF. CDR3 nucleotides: TGTGCCAGCAGTTTATCGTCGTGGGGAGGAGAGACCCAGTACTTC.

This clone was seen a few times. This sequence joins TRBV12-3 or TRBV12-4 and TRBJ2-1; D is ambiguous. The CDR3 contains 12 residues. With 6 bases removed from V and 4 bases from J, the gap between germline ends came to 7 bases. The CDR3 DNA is TGTGCCAGCAGCCCCGGGTACAATGAGCAGTTCTTC. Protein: CASSPGYNEQFF.

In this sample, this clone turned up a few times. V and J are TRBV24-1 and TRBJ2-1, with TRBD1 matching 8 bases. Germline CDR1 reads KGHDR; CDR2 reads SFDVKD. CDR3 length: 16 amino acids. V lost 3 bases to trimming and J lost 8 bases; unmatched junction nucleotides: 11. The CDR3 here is CATSDRRQGKDHEQFF. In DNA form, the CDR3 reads TGTGCCACCAGTGATCGGCGACAGGGGAAGGACCATGAGCAGTTCTTC.

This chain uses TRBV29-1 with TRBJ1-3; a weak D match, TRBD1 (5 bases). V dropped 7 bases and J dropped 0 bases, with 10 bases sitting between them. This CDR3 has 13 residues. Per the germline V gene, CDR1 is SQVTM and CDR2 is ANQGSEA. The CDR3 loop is CSGGTGSGNTIYF. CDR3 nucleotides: TGCAGCGGGGGCACCGGCTCTGGAAACACCATATATTTT.

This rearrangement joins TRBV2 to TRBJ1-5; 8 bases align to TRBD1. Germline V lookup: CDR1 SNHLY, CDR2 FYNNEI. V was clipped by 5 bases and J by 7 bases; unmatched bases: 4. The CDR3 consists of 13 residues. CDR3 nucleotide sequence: TGTGCCAGCAGTAGACAGGGGACCCAGCCCCAGCATTTT. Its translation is CASSRQGTQPQHF.

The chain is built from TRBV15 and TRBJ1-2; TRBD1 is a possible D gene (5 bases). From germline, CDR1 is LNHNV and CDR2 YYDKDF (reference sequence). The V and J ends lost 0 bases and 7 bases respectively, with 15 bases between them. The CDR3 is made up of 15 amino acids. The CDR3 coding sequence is TGTGCCACCAGCAGAGATCTGGCAGGGATCGGTGGCTACACCTTC. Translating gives CATSRDLAGIGGYTF.

The CDR3 protein is CAWSVLSGNTIYF. In nucleotides, the CDR3 is TGTGCCTGGAGTGTCCTCTCTGGAAACACCATATATTTT. This chain links TRBV30 with TRBJ1-3; D remains unclear. This CDR3 spans 13 amino acids. Trimming took 0 bases from V and 0 from J, leaving 3 bases between them. Looked up from germline, CDR1 is GTSNPN and CDR2 is SVGIG (reference sequence).

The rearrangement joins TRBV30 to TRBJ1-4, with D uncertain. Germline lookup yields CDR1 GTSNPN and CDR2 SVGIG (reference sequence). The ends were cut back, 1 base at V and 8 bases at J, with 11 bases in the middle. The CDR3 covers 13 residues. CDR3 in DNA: TGTGCCTGGAGTGGAGTGGTCCCGGAAAAACTGTTTTTT. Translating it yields CAWSGVVPEKLFF.

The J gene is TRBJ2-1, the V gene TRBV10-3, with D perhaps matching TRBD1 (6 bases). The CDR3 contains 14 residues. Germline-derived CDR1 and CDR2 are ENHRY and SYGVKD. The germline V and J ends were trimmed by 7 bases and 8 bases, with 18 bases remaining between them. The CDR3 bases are TGTGCCATCACACCTGGCAACAGGGAACATGAGCAGTTCTTC. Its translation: CAITPGNREHEQFF.

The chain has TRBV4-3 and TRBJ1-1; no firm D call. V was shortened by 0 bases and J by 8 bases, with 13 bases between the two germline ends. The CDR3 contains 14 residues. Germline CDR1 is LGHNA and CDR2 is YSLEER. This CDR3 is CASSQDRLGREAFF. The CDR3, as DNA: TGCGCCAGCAGCCAAGATAGGTTAGGGAGGGAAGCTTTCTTT.

CDR3 DNA sequence: TGCGCCAGCAGGGCCGGGACTTCACCTTCCAATGAGCAGTTCTTC. Protein product: CASRAGTSPSNEQFF. The chain joins TRBV10-2 to TRBJ2-1; D perhaps matches TRBD2 (6 bases). The V gene lost 6 bases and the J gene lost 6 bases, with 18 bases spanning the gap. The CDR3 extends over 15 amino acids. In germline, CDR1 is WSHSY, CDR2 SAAADI.

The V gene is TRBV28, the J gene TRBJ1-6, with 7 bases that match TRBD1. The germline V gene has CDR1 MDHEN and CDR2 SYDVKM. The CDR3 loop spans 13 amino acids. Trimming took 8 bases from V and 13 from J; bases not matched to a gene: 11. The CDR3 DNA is TGTGCCAGCTCGGGGACAGCAGACCGGCCCCTCCACTTT. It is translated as CASSGTADRPLHF.

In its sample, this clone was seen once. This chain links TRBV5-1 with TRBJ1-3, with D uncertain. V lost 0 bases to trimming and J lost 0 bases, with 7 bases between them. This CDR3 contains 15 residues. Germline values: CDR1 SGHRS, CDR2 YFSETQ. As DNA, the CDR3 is TGCGCCAGCAGCTTGGCAGAAACCTCTGGAAACACCATATATTTT. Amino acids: CASSLAETSGNTIYF.

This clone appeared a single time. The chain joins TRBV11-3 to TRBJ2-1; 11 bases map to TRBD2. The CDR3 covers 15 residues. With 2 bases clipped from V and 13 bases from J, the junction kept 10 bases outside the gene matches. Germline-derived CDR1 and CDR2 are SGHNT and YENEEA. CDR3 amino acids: CASSLTTSGGPIQFF. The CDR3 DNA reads TGTGCCAGCAGCTTAACTACTAGCGGGGGCCCTATCCAGTTCTTC.

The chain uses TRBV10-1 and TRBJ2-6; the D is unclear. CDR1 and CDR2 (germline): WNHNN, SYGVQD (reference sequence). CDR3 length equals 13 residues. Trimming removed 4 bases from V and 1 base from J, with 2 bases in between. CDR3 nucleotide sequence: TGCGCCAGCAGTGTATCTGGGGCCAACGTCCTGACTTTC. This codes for CASSVSGANVLTF.

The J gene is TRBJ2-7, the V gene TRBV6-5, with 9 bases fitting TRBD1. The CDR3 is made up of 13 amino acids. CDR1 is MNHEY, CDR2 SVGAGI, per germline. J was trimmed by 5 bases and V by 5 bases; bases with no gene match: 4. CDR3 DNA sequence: TGTGCCAGCAGTAGGACAGGGGCGGACGAGCAGTACTTC. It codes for CASSRTGADEQYF.

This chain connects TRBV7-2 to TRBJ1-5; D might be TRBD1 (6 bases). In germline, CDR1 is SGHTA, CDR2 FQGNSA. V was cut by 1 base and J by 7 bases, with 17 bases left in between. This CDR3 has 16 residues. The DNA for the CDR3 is TGTGCCAGCAGCTTAGTAGGGGGGGGTAAGGCGCAGCCCCAGCATTTT. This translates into CASSLVGGGKAQPQHF.

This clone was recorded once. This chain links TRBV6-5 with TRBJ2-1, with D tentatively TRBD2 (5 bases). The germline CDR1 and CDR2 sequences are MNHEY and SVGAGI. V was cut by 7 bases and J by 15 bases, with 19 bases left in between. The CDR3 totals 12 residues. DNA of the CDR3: TGTGCCAGCATAGACTATCTTTTGGTACCGTTCTTC. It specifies CASIDYLLVPFF.

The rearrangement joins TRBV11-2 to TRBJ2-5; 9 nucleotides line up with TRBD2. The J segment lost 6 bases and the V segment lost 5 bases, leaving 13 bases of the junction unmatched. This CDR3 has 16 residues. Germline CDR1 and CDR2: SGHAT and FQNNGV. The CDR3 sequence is CASSLAGAGGRKTQYF. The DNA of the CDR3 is TGTGCCAGCAGCCTAGCAGGGGCGGGGGGGCGGAAGACCCAGTACTTC.

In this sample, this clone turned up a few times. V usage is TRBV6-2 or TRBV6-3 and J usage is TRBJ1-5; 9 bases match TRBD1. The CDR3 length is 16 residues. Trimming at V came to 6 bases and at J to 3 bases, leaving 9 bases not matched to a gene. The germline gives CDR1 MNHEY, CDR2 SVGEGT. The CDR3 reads CASSSSGQGFNQPQHF. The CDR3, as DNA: TGTGCCAGCAGCTCCTCTGGACAGGGGTTCAATCAGCCCCAGCATTTT.

The CDR3 reads CASSSTGDYGYTF. CDR3 bases: TGTGCCAGCAGTTCAACAGGGGATTATGGCTACACCTTC. The V call is TRBV28, the J call TRBJ1-2; 7 positions match TRBD1. This CDR3 region has 13 residues. Germline V lookup: CDR1 MDHEN, CDR2 SYDVKM. The J segment lost 5 bases and the V segment lost 4 bases, leaving 4 bases of the junction unmatched.

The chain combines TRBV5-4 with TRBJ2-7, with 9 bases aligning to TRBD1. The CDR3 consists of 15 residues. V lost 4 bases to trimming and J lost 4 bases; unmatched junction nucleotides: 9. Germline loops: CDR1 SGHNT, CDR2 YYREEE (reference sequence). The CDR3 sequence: CASSPPGQGTYEQYF. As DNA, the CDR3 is TGTGCCAGCAGCCCCCCGGGACAGGGAACGTACGAGCAGTACTTC.

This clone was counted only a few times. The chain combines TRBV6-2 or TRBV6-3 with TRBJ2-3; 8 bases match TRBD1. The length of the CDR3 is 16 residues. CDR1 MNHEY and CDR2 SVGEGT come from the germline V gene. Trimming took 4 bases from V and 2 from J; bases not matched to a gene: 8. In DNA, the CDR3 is TGTGCCAGCAGTTTGGACAGGGCTCCCCACACAGATACGCAGTATTTT. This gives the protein CASSLDRAPHTDTQYF.